Listed below are T cell receptor beta chains from one sample, sequenced in a study of T cell repertoires in cytomegalovirus infection. One entry per CDR3 protein results from TCRdb running MiXCR on the reads. Altogether 800,000 to 950,000 distinct CDR3 sequences are present, approximately 32% being singletons, with the ten largest covering 9.5% to 15%. Their recognized antigens are unknown. The input for sequencing was cultured CD8+ T cells from PBMCs, taken from culture after CMV antigen stimulation. The receptors were gathered from a human donor in good health (CMV status not recorded). Some clones in this sample may be carry-over from other donors' samples. The CDR3 runs from the conserved cysteine through the conserved F or W.

TRBV7-2	TRBJ1-1	CASSLTGLEAFF
TRBV5-1	TRBJ1-1	CASSSPRQGTNTEAFF
TRBV20-1	TRBJ2-4	CSAADRAKNIQYF
TRBV6-1	TRBJ2-7	CASLQGVYEQYF
TRBV2	TRBJ2-2	CASSDLLGGELFF
TRBV7-8	TRBJ2-3	CASSPFAGVRTDTQYF
TRBV7-2	TRBJ2-5	CASSLELAGGGETQYF
TRBV4-2	TRBJ2-1	CASSQDWGVSYNEQFF
TRBV28	TRBJ2-3	CASSSGLEGVRTDTQYF
TRBV7-2	TRBJ1-1	CASSLGGRRNTEAFF
TRBV6-8	TRBJ2-1	CASSYSGSGGADEQFF
TRBV10-3	TRBJ1-6	CAISEGSPLHF
TRBV6-5	TRBJ2-7	CASSYRDSSYEQYF
TRBV4-3	TRBJ2-5	CASSQDPSGVYQETQYF
TRBV9	TRBJ1-1	CASSVAVRDREAFF
TRBV6-5	TRBJ2-3	CASSPTRDTQYF
TRBV5-6	TRBJ2-7	CASSAGTYEQYF
TRBV4-1	TRBJ1-1	CASSTGQGQGEAFF
TRBV7-2	TRBJ1-6	CASSHLEGASPLHF
TRBV19	TRBJ2-1	CASSILLWGSYNEQFF
TRBV11-2	TRBJ2-2	CASSAGRGPAGELFF
TRBV7-6	TRBJ1-2	CASSWDRGYSYTF
TRBV14	TRBJ2-7	CASSFGGFSYEQYF
TRBV7-4	TRBJ1-6	CASSSGNLNSPLHF
TRBV25-1	TRBJ2-1	CASRGEGGAYSYNEQFF
TRBV6-2/TRBV6-3	TRBJ1-1	CASSDPTRSNTEAFF
TRBV6-5	TRBJ1-6	CASSSVDRSTNSPLHF
TRBV7-9	TRBJ2-7	CASSLPGLAKEQYF
TRBV6-6	TRBJ1-2	CASSYSTGGDYGYTF
TRBV6-6	TRBJ2-2	CASSTYDRGVTGELFF
TRBV20-1	TRBJ2-1	CSAIVSSLDYSNEQFF
TRBV7-9	TRBJ2-5	CASSPPPGQGSVSQETQYF
TRBV15	TRBJ2-3	CATSSGDTGVVDTQYF
TRBV5-5	TRBJ2-5	CASSLLGGEEETQYF
TRBV4-3	TRBJ2-5	CASSHSWTGRTRRQETQYF
TRBV3-1	TRBJ1-1	CASSHLGQGDTEAFF
TRBV29-1	TRBJ2-4	CSVDHFDRSGTIQYF
TRBV7-7	TRBJ2-2	CASSLNTNTGELFF
TRBV9	TRBJ1-5	CASSGTGGGQPQHF
TRBV6-2/TRBV6-3	TRBJ2-3	CASSYISGRSTDTQYF
TRBV6-1	TRBJ1-2	CASSEFTGEDYGYTF
TRBV6-2/TRBV6-3	TRBJ2-2	CASLPLVGANTGELFF
TRBV12-3/TRBV12-4	TRBJ2-1	CASIYGNEQFF
TRBV13	TRBJ2-1	CASSDNSWNEQFF
TRBV27	TRBJ2-2	CASSYQPGLGELFF
TRBV2	TRBJ1-2	CASSEVRHQDNYGYTF
TRBV7-6	TRBJ2-3	CASSSLAGEGDTQYF
TRBV13	TRBJ2-1	CASSLVVFEQFF
TRBV6-5	TRBJ1-3	CANSPADFSGNTIYF
TRBV6-2/TRBV6-3	TRBJ2-1	CASTRTGGGGVFF
TRBV5-5	TRBJ1-2	CASSGTEYGYTF
TRBV12-5	TRBJ2-2	CASGLDRADYTGELFF
TRBV12-3/TRBV12-4	TRBJ2-5	CASSPGLAQETQYF
TRBV15	TRBJ2-5	CATSREGAGMETQYF